Below, 3 T cell receptor beta chains from the same sample are listed, as sequenced in a study of radiation and T cells in renal cell carcinoma. The assay was immunoSEQ multiplex PCR, and TCRdb's table has in-frame clones only and misses some. The profile shows approximately 5,000 clones, about 63% of them singletons. Treatment denoted: treatment-naive control, cytoreductive nephrectomy. The specimen comprised tumor tissue, sampled from a patient whose treatment was nephrectomy without radiotherapy. Source of these receptors: a human donor with renal cell carcinoma.

The gene calls are TRBV10-3 and TRBJ2-7, with 8 bases matching TRBD1. V lost 6 bases to trimming and J lost 5 bases; unmatched junction nucleotides: 3. The CDR3 sequence is 12 residues long. Germline V gene sequence: CDR1 ENHRY, CDR2 SYGVKD. The chain's CDR3 is CAISEQGDEQYF. CDR3 in DNA: TGTGCCATCAGCGAACAGGGGGACGAGCAGTACTTC.

The genes are TRBV6-5 and TRBJ2-1; D gene unclear. CDR1 is MNHEY and CDR2 is SVGAGI in the germline V gene. V gave up 6 bases and J gave up 0 bases, with 9 bases separating them. The CDR3 loop spans 14 amino acids. In nucleotides, the CDR3 is TGTGCCAGCAGCGAACGGTTCTCCTACAATGAGCAGTTCTTC. It yields the protein CASSERFSYNEQFF.

This chain connects TRBV6-5 to TRBJ2-7, with 8 bases aligning to TRBD1. V dropped 6 bases and J dropped 0; count of bases not matched to a gene: 7. The CDR3 contains 15 residues. Germline CDR1 reads MNHEY; CDR2 reads SVGAGI. The CDR3 loop is CASSLGQDSSYEQYF. For the CDR3, the DNA is TGTGCCAGCAGCCTGGGACAGGATAGCTCCTACGAGCAGTACTTC.